The next 10 T cell receptor beta chains were all read from a single sample in a study of blood T cells in healthy people across ages. Next came a second PCR, run for about 6 to 12 cycles, which used a sample-barcoded 5' primer along with a J-beta primer mix. TCRdb reprocessed the 5' RACE reads via MiXCR and lists one record per CDR3 protein. The data show about 760,000 distinct CDR3 sequences, around 50% seen once. The sample consisted of blood. Receptors originate from a man aged 40-49 years in good health.

This clonotype has only one observation. The V call is TRBV28, the J call TRBJ2-1, with TRBD1 identical over 8 bases. Germline CDR1 reads MDHEN; CDR2 reads SYDVKM. The J segment lost 7 bases and the V segment lost 10 bases, leaving 9 bases of the junction unmatched. The CDR3 extends over 13 amino acids. CDR3 residues: CATPGRGQNEQFF. In DNA form, the CDR3 reads TGTGCCACCCCCGGCAGGGGGCAAAATGAGCAGTTCTTC.

This clonotype occurred a few times. V and J are TRBV20-1 and TRBJ2-2; D gene ambiguous. CDR1 DFQATT and CDR2 SNEGSKA come from the germline V gene (reference sequence). The V end was cut by 0 bases, the J end by 2 bases, with 10 bases between. The CDR3 loop spans 15 amino acids. The CDR3 reads CSARDLIRNTGELFF. The CDR3 DNA follows: TGCAGTGCTAGAGATTTAATAAGAAACACCGGGGAGCTGTTTTTT.

This clonotype turned up a few times. The CDR3 coding sequence is TGTGCCAGCAGCTTAGCTGGTGGACAGGGACCAGATGGCTACACCTTC. Residues: CASSLAGGQGPDGYTF. V is TRBV7-2 and J is TRBJ1-2; 8 nucleotides match TRBD1. Germline values: CDR1 SGHTA, CDR2 FQGNSA. There are 16 residues in the CDR3. With V trimmed by 0 bases and J by 6 bases, 9 bases remained unmatched.

This chain uses TRBV5-1 with TRBJ1-2; TRBD1 is a possible D gene (5 bases). Looked up from germline, CDR1 is SGHRS and CDR2 is YFSETQ. Between the trimmed V and J ends, which lost 4 bases and 5 bases, there was a span of 18 bases. This CDR3 is built from 15 residues. The CDR3 bases are TGCGCCAGCAGCCCTGAGGCCCGGGGCGGTTATGGCTACACCTTC. It translates to CASSPEARGGYGYTF.

The chain carries TRBV12-3 or TRBV12-4 and TRBJ2-1, with no clear D. This CDR3 region has 13 residues. The V gene lost 2 bases and the J gene lost 10 bases, with 12 bases spanning the gap. CDR3 amino acids: CASSLNMGYEQFF. In DNA form, the CDR3 reads TGTGCCAGCAGTTTAAATATGGGGTACGAGCAGTTCTTC.

V gene TRBV6-1 combines with J gene TRBJ2-3; either TRBD1 or TRBD2 may fit D (5 bases each). The CDR3 totals 18 residues. The ends were cut back, 3 bases at V and 6 bases at J, with 25 bases in the middle. Germline values: CDR1 MNHNS, CDR2 SASEGT. CDR3 region: CASSDVGRATRHSDTQYF. CDR3 coding DNA: TGTGCCAGCAGTGATGTGGGGCGGGCTACTAGACACTCCGATACGCAGTATTTT.

This clonotype was seen a handful of times. The chain joins TRBV5-1 to TRBJ2-3; maybe TRBD2 (5 bases). The CDR3 totals 14 residues. V lost 4 bases to trimming and J lost 2 bases, with 11 bases between them. Germline assignment: CDR1 SGHRS and CDR2 YFSETQ. CDR3 in DNA: TGCGCCAGCAGCCCCGGACTTCCCACAGATACGCAGTATTTT. It translates to CASSPGLPTDTQYF.

CDR3 DNA: TGTGCCAGCAGCTTAGGGACAGGCTCGGTCCGCAATCAGCCCCAGCATTTT. It specifies CASSLGTGSVRNQPQHF. V and J are TRBV6-5 and TRBJ1-5, with 8 bases that match TRBD1. The CDR3 covers 17 residues. The ends lost 6 bases at V and 2 bases at J; junction bases unmatched: 12. The germline V gene has CDR1 MNHEY and CDR2 SVGAGI.

This chain connects TRBV4-2 to TRBJ1-4; D gene uncertain. The CDR3 totals 16 residues. The V end lost 1 base, the J end lost 0 bases, and 9 bases lay between the germline ends. In germline, CDR1 is LGHNA, CDR2 YNFKEQ. The CDR3 nucleotides read TGTGCCAGCAGCCAAGCGGACGGAGCAACTAATGAAAAACTGTTTTTT. It translates to CASSQADGATNEKLFF.

The gene calls are TRBV19 and TRBJ2-3, with 7 positions matching TRBD1. CDR1 and CDR2 (germline): LNHDA, SQIVND (reference sequence). The CDR3 length is 16 residues. V was pared by 3 bases and J by 1 base, with 7 bases of the junction left unmatched. The CDR3 nucleotides are TGTGCCAGTAGTATCCCCCGAGGACAGGGCACAGATACGCAGTATTTT. This gives the protein CASSIPRGQGTDTQYF.